The source of this T cell receptor (beta chain) is a study of siplizumab effects on memory and regulatory T cells. General study results and limits: There appeared to be greater diversity in naive T cells than in memory cells, and naive T cells seemed major contributors to the alloresponse. Alloreactive sequences that could be traced to unstimulated CD4+ memory cells showed a significant reduction under siplizumab. Left unconfirmed was the suppressive function of proliferating Tregs from siplizumab cultures.

The protocol was immunoSEQ multiplex PCR, while the TCRdb copy is restricted to in-frame clones and leaves out a portion. The top ten clones hold approximately 0.71% of a sample with approximately 100,000 clones, 92% of them seen once. To note about this clone: Its antigen is unidentified.

This CDR3 is 14 amino acids long. V dropped 0 bases and J dropped 7 bases, with 13 bases sitting between them. The V gene's germline CDR1 is SGHRS and CDR2 YFSETQ. The material sequenced was Tregs sorted from blood. The V gene is TRBV5-1, the J gene TRBJ1-2, with D hard to call. The receptor was derived from a human donor in good health. The CDR3 protein is CASSLGTGPSGYTF. As DNA, the CDR3 is TGCGCCAGCAGCTTGGGGACCGGCCCTTCTGGCTACACCTTC.